The 10 T cell receptor beta chains in this list originate from one sample, sequenced in a study of blood T cells in healthy people across ages. The use of a sample-barcoded 5' primer and a J-beta primer mix characterized a second PCR of roughly 7 to 12 cycles. From the 5' RACE reads, TCRdb called clonotypes with MiXCR, one entry per CDR3 protein. The table records around 1,500,000 distinct CDR3 sequences, around two fifths of them present only once. The sample taken for sequencing was blood. These receptors originate from a woman younger than 30 in good health.

This clonotype has just one count. The chain couples TRBV20-1 to TRBJ2-1, with 8 bases fitting TRBD1. This CDR3 is 14 amino acids long. CDR1 and CDR2 from the germline V gene are DFQATT and SNEGSKA (reference sequence). The junction had 5 bases not matched to a gene; V was cut back by 6 bases and J by 1 base. DNA of the CDR3: TGCAGTGCCTGGACAGGGAGTTCCTACAATGAGCAGTTCTTC. Amino acid sequence: CSAWTGSSYNEQFF.

This clonotype was seen more than once but under ten times. This sequence joins TRBV6-1 and TRBJ1-4; D unresolved. CDR3 size: 14 residues. Germline CDR1 MNHNS, CDR2 SASEGT. V lost 7 bases to trimming and J lost 4 bases, with 13 bases between them. The DNA for the CDR3 is TGTGCCAGCAAGGAATCCAGCCTTAATGAAAAACTGTTTTTT. It specifies CASKESSLNEKLFF.

This chain joins TRBV4-1 and TRBJ1-3; D call uncertain. The CDR3 contains 15 residues. CDR1 is MGHRA, CDR2 YSYEKL, per germline. Trimming left V 0 bases short and J 5 bases short, with 11 bases between. The CDR3 reads CASSQEGGGRNTIYF. The CDR3 DNA reads TGCGCCAGCAGCCAAGAGGGAGGAGGCAGAAACACCATATATTTT.

J is TRBJ2-5 and V is TRBV3-1; 12 bases are a match to TRBD2. In germline, CDR1 is LGHDT, CDR2 YNNKEL (reference sequence). This CDR3 comprises 15 residues. V shed 6 bases, J shed 5 bases, and the junction held 7 bases outside the gene matches. The CDR3 spells CASSQLAGGSETQYF. In nucleotides, the CDR3 is TGTGCCAGCAGTCAACTAGCGGGGGGTAGTGAGACCCAGTACTTC.

V usage is TRBV15 and J usage is TRBJ2-7; the match to TRBD2 covers 11 bases. V dropped 5 bases and J dropped 7; count of bases not matched to a gene: 13. Germline assignment: CDR1 LNHNV and CDR2 YYDKDF (reference sequence). This CDR3 contains 16 residues. The CDR3 nucleotides read TGTGCCACCAGCCCACTTCTAGCGGGGGGTTACAATGAGCAGTACTTC. Protein: CATSPLLAGGYNEQYF.

The rearrangement joins TRBV12-3 or TRBV12-4 to TRBJ1-6, with D uncertain. The CDR3 is 13 amino acids. V was trimmed by 3 bases and J by 6 bases, leaving 6 bases between them. The CDR3: CASSFPSNSPLHF. The CDR3 coding sequence is TGTGCCAGCAGTTTTCCCTCTAATTCACCCCTCCACTTT.

This clonotype was picked up one time. This CDR3 fails to terminate in the conserved phenylalanine or tryptophan, so it likely reflects a read error. The V gene is TRBV7-9, the J gene TRBJ2-7; weak D call: TRBD1 (6 bases). The CDR3 is made up of 14 amino acids. The germline V and J ends were trimmed by 5 bases and 2 bases, with 13 bases remaining between them. Germline V lookup: CDR1 SEHNR, CDR2 FQNEAQ (reference sequence). The CDR3 region has the DNA TGTGCCAGCAGCCCTAACAGGGCCCCCTACGAGCAGTACTTG. Amino acid sequence: CASSPNRAPYEQYL.

The chain combines TRBV6-1 with TRBJ2-1, with D possibly matching TRBD1 (6 bases). The V gene lost 5 bases and the J gene lost 2 bases, with 19 bases spanning the gap. Germline V lookup: CDR1 MNHNS, CDR2 SASEGT. The CDR3 consists of 17 residues. Here the CDR3 reads CASSRQARDAAYNEQFF. Written as DNA, the CDR3 is TGTGCCAGCAGTAGACAGGCCCGAGATGCAGCCTACAATGAGCAGTTCTTC.

As for this clonotype: Being one base from a much bigger clone, this may be a read error. This chain joins TRBV29-1 and TRBJ2-5; no firm D call. The CDR3 is 11 residues long. In germline, CDR1 is SQVTM, CDR2 ANQGSEA. DNA for the CDR3: TGCAGCGTACCAGTACAAGAGACCCAGTGCTTC. As protein: CSVPVQETQCF.

The genes are TRBV7-9 and TRBJ2-1; the D is unclear. CDR3 length: 13 amino acids. V lost 1 base and J 7 bases, leaving 8 bases between the germline ends. In germline, CDR1 is SEHNR, CDR2 FQNEAQ (reference sequence). The CDR3, as DNA: TGTGCCAGCAGCTTAGAGATGGGGAATGAGCAGTTCTTC. Translated: CASSLEMGNEQFF.